These 17 T cell receptor beta chains were sequenced from one sample in a study of tumor-infiltrating lymphocytes in primary liver carcinoma. Out of unsorted whole blood came the blood RNA, and germline DNA was extracted as well. TCR beta cDNA was reverse-transcribed from approximately 0.45 ug of total RNA. The reaction used a constant-region primer and ProtoScript II reverse transcriptase. Libraries for TCR beta were built through three nested multiplex PCR rounds, which together made up a slightly modified ARM-PCR procedure. A C-beta reverse primer was combined with TRBV1-TRBV30 forward primers in the first two PCR rounds, and each round had roughly 9 cycles. TCRdb ran MiXCR on the multiplex PCR reads and lists one entry per CDR3 protein. Found here are about 320,000 distinct CDR3 sequences, roughly 60% of them singletons; the top ten hold about 9.4%. Sequences were obtained from peripheral blood. These receptors all come from a man between 40 and 49 years old with primary liver carcinoma and hepatitis B virus infection.

Worth noting for this clonotype: Because the CDR3 is missing its conserved closing phenylalanine or tryptophan, this is likely a read error. The J gene is TRBJ2-3, the V gene TRBV5-1; 9 bases are shared with TRBD2. V gave up 5 bases and J gave up 3 bases; unmatched junction bases: 16. Germline V gene lookup returns CDR1 SGHRS and CDR2 YFSETQ. The CDR3 covers 18 residues. The chain's CDR3 is CASRGVAGAPALTDTQYL. The DNA for the CDR3 is TGCGCCAGCAGGGGAGTAGCGGGGGCTCCGGCGTTGACAGATACGCAGTATTTA.

The CDR3 bases are TGTGCCAGCAGTTTAACGATCAGAAACTATGGCTACACCTTC. This sequence encodes CASSLTIRNYGYTF. The rearrangement joins TRBV12-3 or TRBV12-4 to TRBJ1-2; D gene ambiguous. V was trimmed by 2 bases and J by 2 bases, leaving 9 bases between them. The CDR3 runs 14 residues.

This clonotype came up once. This clone may be a read error of a much larger clone one base away. The chain recombines TRBV4-3 with TRBJ2-1; D unresolved. Germline values: CDR1 LGHNA, CDR2 YSLEER. The CDR3 length is 13 residues. CDR3 nucleotide sequence: TGCGCCAGCAGCCAAGGGCTATCCAATAAGCAGTTCTTC. This sequence encodes CASSQGLSNKQFF.

V is TRBV7-9 and J is TRBJ2-1, with 8 nucleotides matching TRBD1. CDR1 is SEHNR, CDR2 FQNEAQ, per germline (reference sequence). The V and J ends lost 8 bases and 9 bases, in that order; junction bases with no gene match: 9. The CDR3 totals 13 residues. CDR3 sequence (DNA): TGTGCCAGCCGACAGGGGATGATTGGTGAGCAGTTCTTC. This translates into CASRQGMIGEQFF.

Note on this clonotype: A much larger clonotype is one base distant, so this may be a read error. The CDR3 sequence: CASTHTEVNTEAFF. The DNA of the CDR3 is TGTGCCAGCACTCACACGGAGGTGAACACTGAAGCTTTCTTT. J is TRBJ1-1 and V is TRBV12-3 or TRBV12-4, with D hard to call. The germline V and J ends were trimmed by 7 bases and 0 bases, with 12 bases remaining between them. The CDR3 extends over 14 amino acids.

Concerning this clonotype itself: A junction boundary mismatches the germline segment, possibly from a read error. The chain recombines TRBV12-3 or TRBV12-4 with TRBJ1-1, with TRBD1 matching 7 bases. The CDR3 spans 15 residues. The CDR3 nucleotides are TGTGCCGGCAGTTCGCGGACGGACAGGACGCTTGGAGCTTTCTTT. The encoded protein is CAGSSRTDRTLGAFF.

A remark on this clonotype: One end of the junction is discordant with germline, which a read error may explain. The chain links TRBV11-3 to TRBJ2-3; maybe TRBD1 (5 bases). Germline assignment: CDR1 SGHNT and CDR2 YENEEA. There are 15 residues in the CDR3. The CDR3 is CASSSEKGFTDTRYF. The CDR3 DNA reads as TGTGCCAGCAGCTCGGAGAAGGGGTTCACAGATACGCGGTATTTT. Variable domain in full (rest from reference TRBV11-3 and TRBJ2-3): EAGVVQSPRYKIIEKKQPVAFWCNPISGHNTLYWYLQNLGQGPELLIRYENEEAVDDSQLPKDRFSAERLKGVDSTLKIQPAELGDSAVYLCASSSEKGFTDTRYFGPGTRLTVL.

Remarks on this clonotype: A read error is possible here, since a much larger clone lies one base away. In DNA form, the CDR3 reads TGTGCCAGCAGTACTAGGACCGATCGCGAGCAGTACTTC. Its translation: CASSTRTDREQYF. The V and J genes are TRBV6-1 and TRBJ2-7; possibly TRBD2 for D (5 bases). CDR1 and CDR2 (germline): MNHNS, SASEGT. This CDR3 has 13 amino acids. Trimming took off 5 bases at V and 6 bases at J, with 14 bases between the two ends.

With respect to this clonotype: One end of the junction fails to match germline, which may point to a read error. The gene calls are TRBV24-1 and TRBJ2-1; TRBD2 matches 11 bases. The CDR3 covers 18 residues. CDR1 KGHDR and CDR2 SFDVKD come from the germline V gene. The CDR3 DNA is TGTGCCACCAGTGATCACCAGGGAACTAGCGGGAGAGTCAATGAGCAATTCTTC. Protein product: CATSDHQGTSGRVNEQFF.

This sequence joins TRBV12-3 or TRBV12-4 and TRBJ2-2; D might be TRBD1 (5 bases). V lost 5 bases to trimming and J lost 0 bases, with 7 bases between them. The CDR3 length is 14 residues. The CDR3 DNA reads TGTGCCAGCAGTCCGACAGCGAACACCGGGGAGCTGTTTTTT. Protein: CASSPTANTGELFF.

Details on this clonotype: A much larger clone is a single base away; this may be a read error. This chain uses TRBV10-3 with TRBJ2-3; D ambiguous. CDR3 length: 12 amino acids. In germline, CDR1 is ENHRY, CDR2 SYGVKD. The CDR3 protein is CAVSGVPDTQYF. DNA for the CDR3: TGTGCCGTCAGTGGCGTTCCAGATACGCAGTATTTT.

This clonotype has only one observation. The chain combines TRBV5-1 with TRBJ1-5, with D possibly TRBD2 on 6 matching bases. Gene TRBJ2-3 matches the end of the DNA better, so the J call may be wrong. Germline V lookup: CDR1 SGHRS, CDR2 YFSETQ. CDR3 length: 14 amino acids. The CDR3 reads CASSLDAGNQPQYF. CDR3 DNA sequence: TGCGCCAGCAGCTTGGACGCGGGGAACCAGCCCCAGTATTTT.

The chain is built from TRBV28 and TRBJ2-5; D is unclear. Germline V gene sequence: CDR1 MDHEN, CDR2 SYDVKM. This CDR3 has 12 residues. V lost 4 bases and J lost 13, with 16 bases in between. The CDR3 sequence is CASSSLAETRYF. CDR3 coding DNA: TGTGCCAGCAGTTCTCTGGCGGAGACACGGTACTTC. The variable domain in full, with the rest retrieved from reference TRBV28 and TRBJ2-5, is DVKVTQSSRYLVKRTGEKVFLECVQDMDHENMFWYRQDPGLGLRLIYFSYDVKMKEKGDIPEGYSVSREKKERFSLILESASTNQTSMYLCASSSLAETRYFGPGTRLLVL.

This clonotype was detected once. A much larger clone lies a single base off, so this may be a read error. The J gene is TRBJ2-1, the V gene TRBV5-5; no reliable D call. This CDR3 spans 14 amino acids. The V gene's germline CDR1 is SGHKS and CDR2 YYEKEE (reference sequence). CDR3: CASSLTGMVAERFF. DNA for the CDR3: TGTGCCAGCAGCTTGACGGGTATGGTGGCTGAGCGGTTCTTC.

In its sample, this clonotype was seen many times. J is TRBJ2-7 and V is TRBV4-2; D assignment may be TRBD1 or TRBD2 (5 bases each). Per the germline V gene, CDR1 is LGHNA and CDR2 is YNFKEQ. With 0 bases removed from V and 4 bases from J, the gap between germline ends came to 13 bases. The CDR3 length is 15 residues. DNA for the CDR3: TGTGCCAGCAGCCAAGAAAGGGACCGACCGTACGAGCAGTACTTC. It yields the protein CASSQERDRPYEQYF.

The chain is built from TRBV11-1 and TRBJ2-1; 11 bases are shared with TRBD2. Germline V gene lookup returns CDR1 SGHAT and CDR2 FQDESV (reference sequence). Unmatched junction bases numbered 5, after V lost 5 bases and J lost 5 bases. CDR3 length: 15 residues. The CDR3 DNA reads TGTGCCAGCAGCCTTAGCGGGAGGGCCAACAATGAGCAGTTCTTC. Translated, it gives CASSLSGRANNEQFF.

This clonotype was seen more than once but under ten times. The chain joins TRBV30 to TRBJ2-7; 12 bases align to TRBD2. With V trimmed by 1 base and J by 3 bases, 10 bases remained unmatched. The CDR3 has 17 amino acids. In germline, CDR1 is GTSNPN, CDR2 SVGIG (reference sequence). The CDR3 sequence: CAWSEFPPTSGSYEQYF. CDR3 DNA: TGTGCCTGGAGTGAATTTCCCCCGACTAGCGGGAGCTACGAGCAGTACTTC. Supplemented by reference TRBV30 and TRBJ2-7, the full variable domain reads SQTIHQWPATLVQPVGSPLSLECTVEGTSNPNLYWYRQAAGRGLQLLFYSVGIGQISSEVPQNLSASRPQDRQFILSSKKLLLSDSGFYLCAWSEFPPTSGSYEQYFGPGTRLTVT.